A selection of T cell receptor beta chains follows, all from one sample in a study of blood T cell repertoires in COVID-19. Repertoires were generated with immunoSEQ multiplex PCR, while TCRdb's copy carries only in-frame clones and drops some. The table includes roughly 200,000 clones, approximately 84% detected once. Sequencing was done on a sample of peripheral blood. Receptors originate from a man in his forties or fifties with active or convalescent COVID-19. Both conserved end residues are part of each CDR3. Each record gives: clone size, D gene, J gene, V gene, CDR3 DNA, CDR3 protein. D genes are given only for firm matches. The size of a clone is reported for some rows only, either as once, few or many, or as a class for expanded clones.

size: .; D: TRBD1; J: TRBJ2-1; V: TRBV4-1; DNA: TGCGCCAGCAGACCCCAGGGGGACACTTTAAATGAGCAGTTCTTC; CDR3: CASRPQGDTLNEQFF
size: once; D: .; J: TRBJ2-1; V: TRBV7-3; DNA: TGTGCCAGCAGCTTAATCGGGTTGAGCGATAGGAATGAGCAGTTCTTC; CDR3: CASSLIGLSDRNEQFF
size: .; D: TRBD1; J: TRBJ1-1; V: TRBV19; DNA: TGTGCCAGTAGTACCTACAGGGGACCCGTCACTGAAGCTTTCTTT; CDR3: CASSTYRGPVTEAFF
size: .; D: TRBD1; J: TRBJ2-6; V: TRBV5-1; DNA: TGCGCCAGCAGCTTCTACGGACAGGGCACTCTCTCTGGGGCCAACGTCCTGACTTTC; CDR3: CASSFYGQGTLSGANVLTF
size: once; D: .; J: TRBJ2-2; V: TRBV4-3; DNA: TGCGCCAGCAGCCAACCTAGGGGTAACACCGGGGAGCTGTTTTTT; CDR3: CASSQPRGNTGELFF
size: .; D: TRBD2; J: TRBJ2-3; V: TRBV9; DNA: TGTGCCAGCAGCGTAGAGGCGGGGGGGAGCACAGATACGCAGTATTTT; CDR3: CASSVEAGGSTDTQYF
size: .; D: TRBD1; J: TRBJ1-5; V: TRBV29-1; DNA: TGCAGCGTCAGGACAGGGGGAAATCAGCCCCAGCATTTT; CDR3: CSVRTGGNQPQHF
size: .; D: TRBD2; J: TRBJ2-2; V: TRBV30; DNA: TGTGCCTGGGACCGGGGGGGGAACACCGGGGAGCTGTTTTTT; CDR3: CAWDRGGNTGELFF
size: .; D: TRBD2; J: TRBJ2-5; V: TRBV11-3; DNA: TGTGCCAGCAGCTTAAGCACGGGGGGGCGGCAAGAGACCCAGTACTTC; CDR3: CASSLSTGGRQETQYF
size: .; D: TRBD1; J: TRBJ1-1; V: TRBV7-9; DNA: TGTGCCAGCTCCCGGGGGACAGCAAACACTGAAGCTTTCTTT; CDR3: CASSRGTANTEAFF
size: .; D: TRBD2; J: TRBJ2-2; V: TRBV10-2; DNA: TGCGCCAGCAGTGAGGGACTAGCGGGGACCCTGAACACCGGGGAGCTGTTTTTT; CDR3: CASSEGLAGTLNTGELFF
size: few; D: .; J: TRBJ2-3; V: TRBV7-2; DNA: TGTGCCAGCAGGGAGACAGATACGCAGTATTTT; CDR3: CASRETDTQYF
size: .; D: TRBD2; J: TRBJ2-7; V: TRBV3-1/TRBV3-2; DNA: TGTGCCAGCAGCCGCAGCGGGGGGGCGCCGTCCTACGAGCAGTACTTC; CDR3: CASSRSGGAPSYEQYF
size: few; D: .; J: TRBJ2-5; V: TRBV6-2/TRBV6-3; DNA: TGTGCCAGCAGTTACCGCGAGGGGACCCAGTACTTC; CDR3: CASSYREGTQYF
size: once; D: TRBD2; J: TRBJ2-3; V: TRBV5-4; DNA: TGTGCCAGCAGCGATCCGACAGGCGGGAGGGCCACAGATACGCAGTATTTT; CDR3: CASSDPTGGRATDTQYF
size: .; D: TRBD1; J: TRBJ1-4; V: TRBV18; DNA: TGTGCCAGCTCGCCGCTTGGGACAGGGGGAGATGAAAAACTGTTTTTT; CDR3: CASSPLGTGGDEKLFF
size: .; D: .; J: TRBJ1-3; V: TRBV4-2; DNA: TGTGCCAGCAGCCAAGTGGATAGGAGACTCTCTGGAAACACCATATATTTT; CDR3: CASSQVDRRLSGNTIYF
size: .; D: .; J: TRBJ1-2; V: TRBV5-1; DNA: TGCGCCAGCAGCGGGGAGACGGCCACCTATGGCTACACCTTC; CDR3: CASSGETATYGYTF
size: .; D: .; J: TRBJ1-2; V: TRBV28; DNA: TGTGCCAGCAGTTCAAAGCAGCGCCTCCTCCGCTATGGCTACACCTTC; CDR3: CASSSKQRLLRYGYTF
size: .; D: TRBD1; J: TRBJ1-1; V: TRBV5-1; DNA: TGCGCCAGCAGCCGGACAGGGGGAATGGACACTGAAGCTTTCTTT; CDR3: CASSRTGGMDTEAFF
size: .; D: TRBD2; J: TRBJ2-7; V: TRBV5-1; DNA: TGCGCCAGCAGCTTGGTAGCACTAGCGGGGGCCAAGAACTACGAGCAGTACTTC; CDR3: CASSLVALAGAKNYEQYF
size: few; D: .; J: TRBJ1-1; V: TRBV6-2/TRBV6-3; DNA: TGTGCCAGCAGCCCGCAACGACTTTTGAACACTGAAGCTTTCTTT; CDR3: CASSPQRLLNTEAFF
size: .; D: TRBD1; J: TRBJ2-7; V: TRBV5-1; DNA: TGCGCCAGCAGCACAGGACAGGGGGCCTACGAGCAGTACTTC; CDR3: CASSTGQGAYEQYF
size: .; D: .; J: TRBJ1-1; V: TRBV9; DNA: TGTGCCAGCAGCGTAGAGGAGATAGGGGTGGCTTTCTTT; CDR3: CASSVEEIGVAFF
size: .; D: .; J: TRBJ1-4; V: TRBV7-8; DNA: TGTGCCAGCAGCTTAGCGCTGGGGGGTTACAATGAAAAACTGTTTTTT; CDR3: CASSLALGGYNEKLFF
size: .; D: TRBD1; J: TRBJ2-7; V: TRBV19; DNA: TGTGCCAGTAGTATGGGGACAGCCCCCCAATACGAGCAGTACTTC; CDR3: CASSMGTAPQYEQYF
size: .; D: TRBD2; J: TRBJ2-7; V: TRBV10-1; DNA: TGCGCCAGCAGTGACGGGCTAGCGGGGGCCTACGAGCAGTACTTC; CDR3: CASSDGLAGAYEQYF
size: .; D: TRBD2; J: TRBJ2-1; V: TRBV4-1; DNA: TGCGCCAGCAGCCAAGACGTTAGTACCTCTGTAGCGGGGGTGAGGGATGAGCAGTTCTTC; CDR3: CASSQDVSTSVAGVRDEQFF
size: .; D: TRBD1; J: TRBJ2-7; V: TRBV12-3/TRBV12-4; DNA: TGTGCCAGCAGCTGGGACAGCTCCTACGAGCAGTACTTC; CDR3: CASSWDSSYEQYF